The 28 T cell receptor beta chains presented below share a single source sample, sequenced in a study of regulatory T cells in long-lasting Graves disease. Time point: persistent/refractory GD, antithyroid drugs over 5 years with positive TRAb. After RNA was extracted from PBMCs, the TCR library was made from it. The TCR beta library used iRepertoire HTBI primers with Arm-PCR amplification of CDR3. From the multiplex PCR reads, TCRdb called clonotypes with MiXCR, one entry per CDR3 protein. The sample contains around 500,000 distinct CDR3 sequences, less than 25% of which appear only once. The sample was peripheral blood mononuclear cells (PBMCs), taken when the disease was refractory, from a patient treated with antithyroid drugs. These receptor sequences come from a female donor with Graves disease.

This clonotype was counted many times. This chain joins TRBV11-1 and TRBJ2-7; possible D gene TRBD2, 6 bases. V was shortened by 1 base and J by 2 bases, with 21 bases between the two germline ends. The germline gives CDR1 SGHAT, CDR2 FQDESV (reference sequence). The CDR3 sequence is 18 residues long. CDR3 bases: TGTGCCAGCAGCTTAGATTCGGGCGGGACTCTTGATACCTACGAGCAGTACTTC. As protein: CASSLDSGGTLDTYEQYF. Full variable domain (rest looked up from reference TRBV11-1 and TRBJ2-7): EAEVAQSPRYKITEKSQAVAFWCDPISGHATLYWYRQILGQGPELLVQFQDESVVDDSQLPKDRFSAERLKGVDSTLKIQPAELGDSAMYLCASSLDSGGTLDTYEQYFGPGTRLTVT.

The J gene is TRBJ2-7, the V gene TRBV6-5; 7 nucleotides align to TRBD1. The V segment lost 4 bases and the J segment 5 bases; nucleotides outside the gene matches: 8. From germline, CDR1 is MNHEY and CDR2 SVGAGI. The CDR3 sequence is 14 residues long. The CDR3 region is CASSLGTVINEQYF. Written as DNA, the CDR3 is TGTGCCAGCAGTTTGGGGACAGTGATAAACGAGCAGTACTTC.

The chain joins TRBV30 to TRBJ2-7, with D possibly TRBD2 on 5 matching bases. The V end was cut by 4 bases, the J end by 3 bases, with 7 bases between. The CDR3 spans 11 residues. The germline V gene has CDR1 GTSNPN and CDR2 SVGIG (reference sequence). CDR3 sequence reads: CAWKRDYEQYF. CDR3 sequence (DNA): TGTGCCTGGAAACGGGACTACGAGCAGTACTTC. The full variable domain, rest sourced from reference TRBV30 and TRBJ2-7, is SQTIHQWPATLVQPVGSPLSLECTVEGTSNPNLYWYRQAAGRGLQLLFYSVGIGQISSEVPQNLSASRPQDRQFILSSKKLLLSDSGFYLCAWKRDYEQYFGPGTRLTVT.

This clonotype was counted many times. The rearrangement joins TRBV6-2 or TRBV6-3 to TRBJ2-2; TRBD2 matches at 15 bases. Trimming cost V 8 bases and J 4 bases; bases outside gene matches: 23. This CDR3 comprises 22 residues. Germline loops: CDR1 MNHEY, CDR2 SVGEGT. CDR3 coding DNA: TGTGCCAGCCCAACTACGAGGACACCCTGGACTAGCGGGAGGGCTGGCACCGGGGAGCTGTTTTTT. Its protein product is CASPTTRTPWTSGRAGTGELFF.

This clonotype was recorded many times. CDR3 nucleotides: TGTGCCAGCAGCCTTGAGGACAGCCTATGGGGAGAGACCCAGTACTTC. Amino acids: CASSLEDSLWGETQYF. This sequence joins TRBV3-1 and TRBJ2-5; the D gene is possibly TRBD1 (6 bases). The CDR3 loop spans 16 amino acids. V lost 4 bases and J 4 bases, leaving 19 bases between the germline ends. Germline V gives CDR1 LGHDT, CDR2 YNNKEL (reference sequence).

The chain couples TRBV27 to TRBJ1-1, with unresolved D. Germline-derived CDR1 and CDR2 are MNHEY and SMNVEV (reference sequence). V was shortened by 3 bases and J by 2 bases, with 10 bases between the two germline ends. The CDR3 has 14 residues. The CDR3 reads CASSLSSVNTEAFF. The CDR3 DNA is TGTGCCAGCAGTTTGAGTTCTGTAAACACTGAAGCTTTCTTT.

This clonotype was detected only a few times. CDR3 bases: TGTGCCAGCAGCCAAGATCGGGGACGGGGCTACACCTTC. Amino acids: CASSQDRGRGYTF. The chain joins TRBV3-1 to TRBJ1-2, with a tentative D call TRBD1 (5 bases). V was trimmed by 0 bases and J by 8 bases, leaving 10 bases between them. Germline assignment: CDR1 LGHDT and CDR2 YNNKEL (reference sequence). The CDR3 spans 13 residues.

The V call is TRBV7-9, the J call TRBJ2-7, with TRBD2 identical over 10 bases. J gave up 7 bases and V 0 bases, and 6 bases lay outside the gene matches. The V gene's germline CDR1 is SEHNR and CDR2 FQNEAQ (reference sequence). CDR3 size: 15 residues. CDR3 loop: CASSLAAGGPEEQYF. In DNA form, the CDR3 reads TGTGCCAGCAGCTTAGCAGCGGGAGGGCCAGAAGAGCAGTACTTC. Based on the CDR3 plus reference TRBV7-9 and TRBJ2-7, the full variable domain is DTGVSQNPRHKITKRGQNVTFRCDPISEHNRLYWYRQTLGQGPEFLTYFQNEAQLEKSRLLSDRFSAERPKGSFSTLEIQRTEQGDSAMYLCASSLAAGGPEEQYFGPGTRLTVT.

This clonotype was detected ten times or more. The chain recombines TRBV7-9 with TRBJ2-2; possible D gene TRBD2, 6 bases. V lost 6 bases to trimming and J lost 5 bases, with 7 bases between them. Germline assignment: CDR1 SEHNR and CDR2 FQNEAQ (reference sequence). The CDR3 totals 12 residues. The DNA for the CDR3 is TGTGCCAGCAGTGGGGGGACCGGGGAGCTGTTTTTT. Residues: CASSGGTGELFF.

At least ten counts were recorded for this clonotype. The chain recombines TRBV2 with TRBJ2-2; D not resolved. There are 13 residues in the CDR3. CDR1 SNHLY and CDR2 FYNNEI come from the germline V gene. Trimming took 7 bases from V and 8 from J, leaving 14 bases between them. The CDR3 DNA sequence: TGTGCCAGCATGAAGGACCAGACTGGGGAGCTGTTTTTT. This gives the protein CASMKDQTGELFF. Full variable domain (outside the CDR3, taken from reference TRBV2 and TRBJ2-2): EPEVTQTPSHQVTQMGQEVILRCVPISNHLYFYWYRQILGQKVEFLVSFYNNEISEKSEIFDDQFSVERPDGSNFTLKIRSTKLEDSAMYFCASMKDQTGELFFGEGSRLTVL.

J is TRBJ2-7 and V is TRBV28, with TRBD1 matching 10 bases. Germline trimming cut 6 bases from V and 5 bases from J; bases unmatched to any gene: 13. The germline CDR1 and CDR2 sequences are MDHEN and SYDVKM. The CDR3 spans 16 residues. Here the CDR3 DNA reads TGTGCCAGCAGCTACCGGGACAGGGGACGGGAACACGAGCAGTACTTC. It encodes CASSYRDRGREHEQYF.

This clonotype was picked up many times. The chain links TRBV29-1 to TRBJ1-5; perhaps TRBD1 as D (6 bases). V lost 6 bases to trimming and J lost 6 bases, with 15 bases between them. Germline assignment: CDR1 SQVTM and CDR2 ANQGSEA. The CDR3 spans 13 residues. CDR3 amino acids: CSVAQGSSQPQHF. As DNA, the CDR3 is TGCAGCGTCGCACAGGGTAGTAGTCAGCCCCAGCATTTT.

The chain recombines TRBV9 with TRBJ2-7; tentatively, D is TRBD1 (6 bases). Germline V gene lookup returns CDR1 SGDLS and CDR2 YYNGEE. The V gene lost 3 bases and the J gene lost 5 bases, with 18 bases spanning the gap. This CDR3 comprises 15 residues. This CDR3 is CASSEGGTRRHEQYF. CDR3 DNA: TGTGCCAGCAGCGAAGGGGGTACCAGACGGCACGAGCAGTACTTC.

The chain couples TRBV7-9 to TRBJ1-2; D uncertain. Germline V gives CDR1 SEHNR, CDR2 FQNEAQ (reference sequence). The CDR3 length is 14 residues. V shed 0 bases and J shed 8 bases, with 13 bases lying between them. CDR3 DNA: TGTGCCAGCAGCTTAGCGAGCGGGGAGGGCGGCTACACCTTC. This gives the protein CASSLASGEGGYTF. Using reference TRBV7-9 and TRBJ1-2 for the parts outside the CDR3, the full variable domain is DTGVSQNPRHKITKRGQNVTFRCDPISEHNRLYWYRQTLGQGPEFLTYFQNEAQLEKSRLLSDRFSAERPKGSFSTLEIQRTEQGDSAMYLCASSLASGEGGYTFGSGTRLTVV.

The rearrangement joins TRBV28 to TRBJ2-7; D is tentatively TRBD1 or TRBD2 (5 bases each). CDR3 length equals 14 residues. CDR1 is MDHEN and CDR2 is SYDVKM in the germline V gene. V dropped 3 bases and J dropped 4 bases, with 13 bases sitting between them. CDR3 in amino acids: CASSLGTDRYEQYF. The DNA of the CDR3 is TGTGCCAGCAGTTTGGGGACGGACCGGTACGAGCAGTACTTC.

This clonotype was counted once. A read error is possible here, since a much larger clone lies one base away. DNA of the CDR3: TGTGCCAGCAGATTAGGACAGACGTTTAGGAACGAGCGGTACTTC. Translated, it gives CASRLGQTFRNERYF. This rearrangement joins TRBV6-1 to TRBJ2-7; possible D gene TRBD1, 6 bases. Germline CDR1 MNHNS, CDR2 SASEGT. The CDR3 loop spans 15 amino acids.

This clonotype was seen at least ten times. The chain is built from TRBV5-5 and TRBJ1-1, with D unclear. The CDR3 totals 13 residues. Germline CDR1 and CDR2: SGHKS and YYEKEE (reference sequence). Trimming cost V 5 bases and J 0 bases, with 8 bases left between them. CDR3: CASRLTLNTEAFF. The CDR3 DNA reads as TGTGCCAGCAGGTTGACTCTGAACACTGAAGCTTTCTTT.

This clonotype was seen a handful of times. The rearrangement joins TRBV6-2 or TRBV6-3 to TRBJ2-7; D not certain. CDR1 is MNHEY and CDR2 is SVGEGT in the germline V gene. There are 11 residues in the CDR3. The V end was cut by 6 bases, the J end by 3 bases, with 6 bases between. CDR3 protein: CASRDIYEQYF. CDR3 DNA: TGTGCCAGCAGAGACATCTACGAGCAGTACTTC.

In this sample, this clonotype turned up many times. CDR3 residues: CASRGGEYGYTF. The CDR3, as DNA: TGTGCCAGCAGGGGGGGGGAATATGGCTACACCTTC. This sequence joins TRBV6-1 and TRBJ1-2; maybe TRBD1 (5 bases). Germline values: CDR1 MNHNS, CDR2 SASEGT. This CDR3 spans 12 amino acids. The V end lost 6 bases, the J end lost 5 bases, and 10 bases lay between the germline ends.

This clonotype has ten or more counts. The chain links TRBV13 to TRBJ2-5, with TRBD1 matching 7 bases. V trimming: 4 bases; J trimming: 3 bases; junction bases outside the gene matches: 2. CDR3 length: 13 amino acids. Germline CDR1 is PRHDT and CDR2 is FYEKMQ (reference sequence). The CDR3 bases are TGTGCCAGCAGCTCAGGGACAGAAGAGACCCAGTACTTC. Encoded protein: CASSSGTEETQYF.

This clonotype appeared a few times. The CDR3 protein is CASSVLPNTEAFF. The CDR3 DNA reads as TGTGCCAGCAGCGTACTCCCTAACACTGAAGCTTTCTTT. The rearrangement uses TRBV9 and TRBJ1-1; D is uncertain. Per the germline V gene, CDR1 is SGDLS and CDR2 is YYNGEE. The CDR3 length is 13 residues. The V end lost 1 base, the J end lost 2 bases, and 6 bases lay between the germline ends.

Only a few counts were recorded for this clonotype. The chain is built from TRBV5-6 and TRBJ1-2; possibly TRBD1 for D (5 bases). Germline CDR1 reads SGHDT; CDR2 reads YYEEEE. V lost 4 bases and J 6 bases, leaving 19 bases between the germline ends. CDR3 size: 15 residues. As DNA, the CDR3 is TGTGCCAGCAGCACCGGGGACTGGGGAATGAATGGCTACACCTTC. This translates into CASSTGDWGMNGYTF.

Regarding this clonotype: Given a much more abundant clone one base away, this may be a read error. The conserved phenylalanine or tryptophan is not found at the CDR3 terminus, so this likely reflects a read error. The V gene is TRBV5-1, the J gene TRBJ1-1; D is unclear. Between the trimmed V and J ends, which lost 3 bases and 5 bases, there was a span of 17 bases. The germline V gene encodes CDR1 SGHRS and CDR2 YFSETQ. The CDR3 is 15 amino acids. The CDR3 sequence is CASSSSSGRKTEAFL. As DNA, the CDR3 is TGCGCCAGCAGCTCATCATCGGGGAGGAAGACTGAAGCTTTCCTT.

This clonotype showed up many times. The V call is TRBV28, the J call TRBJ2-7, with D possibly matching TRBD2 (6 bases). The CDR3 covers 17 residues. The germline CDR1 and CDR2 sequences are MDHEN and SYDVKM. V dropped 2 bases and J dropped 0 bases, with 17 bases sitting between them. The chain's CDR3 is CASSLLPDGLSSYEQYF. CDR3 sequence (DNA): TGTGCCAGCAGTTTACTCCCCGACGGACTAAGCTCCTACGAGCAGTACTTC.

The V and J genes are TRBV9 and TRBJ2-7, with D perhaps assigned TRBD1 or TRBD2 (6 bases each). V lost 0 bases to trimming and J lost 5 bases, with 12 bases between them. Germline V CDR1 and CDR2: SGDLS, YYNGEE. The CDR3 totals 14 residues. The DNA of the CDR3 is TGTGCCAGCAGCGTAGGTGGGGGGCAGAACGAGCAGTACTTC. This sequence encodes CASSVGGGQNEQYF. Using reference TRBV9 and TRBJ2-7 for the parts outside the CDR3, the full variable domain is DSGVTQTPKHLITATGQRVTLRCSPRSGDLSVYWYQQSLDQGLQFLIQYYNGEERAKGNILERFSAQQFPDLHSELNLSSLELGDSALYFCASSVGGGQNEQYFGPGTRLTVT.

This clonotype showed up many times. This chain connects TRBV2 to TRBJ2-7; 9 nucleotides line up with TRBD1. The CDR3 has 14 residues. The V gene's germline CDR1 is SNHLY and CDR2 FYNNEI. V was clipped by 6 bases and J by 3 bases; unmatched bases: 6. CDR3 nucleotide sequence: TGTGCCAGCAGGGCCGGGACAGGGAGCTACGAGCAGTACTTC. Its protein is CASRAGTGSYEQYF. Filled out from reference TRBV2 and TRBJ2-7, the complete variable domain reads EPEVTQTPSHQVTQMGQEVILRCVPISNHLYFYWYRQILGQKVEFLVSFYNNEISEKSEIFDDQFSVERPDGSNFTLKIRSTKLEDSAMYFCASRAGTGSYEQYFGPGTRLTVT.

The chain is built from TRBV4-1 and TRBJ2-7, with TRBD1 matching 9 bases. This CDR3 comprises 15 residues. The V and J ends lost 2 bases and 6 bases, in that order; junction bases with no gene match: 8. Germline CDR1 MGHRA, CDR2 YSYEKL. The CDR3 nucleotides are TGCGCCAGCAGCCAACCCCCACAGGGGGCCCTCGAGCAGTACTTC. Protein: CASSQPPQGALEQYF.

This chain uses TRBV29-1 with TRBJ1-3, with D hard to call. This CDR3 contains 11 residues. CDR1 SQVTM and CDR2 ANQGSEA come from the germline V gene. The germline V and J ends were trimmed by 2 bases and 5 bases, with 4 bases remaining between them. CDR3 amino acids: CSVESRNTIYF. The CDR3 region has the DNA TGCAGCGTTGAATCCCGAAACACCATATATTTT. The full variable domain, completed using reference TRBV29-1 and TRBJ1-3, is SAVISQKPSRDICQRGTSLTIQCQVDSQVTMMFWYRQQPGQSLTLIATANQGSEATYESGFVIDKFPISRPNLTFSTLTVSNMSPEDSSIYLCSVESRNTIYFGEGSWLTVV.